This T cell receptor beta chain stems from a study of radiotherapy plus CTLA-4 blockade in lung cancer. Data came from immunoSEQ multiplex PCR; TCRdb stores just in-frame clones and leaves some out. The sample consists of 80,000 or so clones, 60% to 85% of them appearing once. It was focal radiation plus CTLA-4 blockade with ipilimumab that patients with chemo-refractory metastatic non-small-cell lung cancer received. The CDR3 consists of 15 residues. The ends were cut back, 8 bases at V and 9 bases at J, with 25 bases in the middle. Germline values: CDR1 MNHEY, CDR2 SVGAGI. The material was peripheral blood, obtained from a patient treated with radiotherapy plus ipilimumab. This sequence joins TRBV6-5 and TRBJ1-2; D possibly corresponds to TRBD1 (5 bases). This TCR derives from a human donor with non-small cell lung cancer who had a partial response to radiotherapy plus ipilimumab. Some clones in this sample may be carry-over from other donors' samples. In DNA form, the CDR3 reads TGTGCCAGCCTTGGGGGGGGGACTGGGAGGACACGCTACACCTTC. It encodes CASLGGGTGRTRYTF.